The clone carrying this TCR beta chain was counted many times. Antigen unknown. This record belongs to a study of CD8 T cells in ankylosing spondylitis. Study results and limitations: Significantly higher representation of disease-linked clones was reported for matched ankylosing spondylitis synovial fluid.

Germline CDR1 reads SQVTM; CDR2 reads ANQGSEA. The CDR3 consists of 15 residues. V lost 1 base and J lost 3; bases outside the gene matches: 6. TCRdb analysed the 5' RACE reads with MiXCR anew, one entry per CDR3 protein. In the table there are around 300,000 distinct CDR3 sequences, around 21% of which are singletons. The clonotype comes from a female donor with ankylosing spondylitis or in good health (not recorded which). Sequencing used blood, either unsorted or a sorted T cell fraction (not recorded which). The J gene is TRBJ2-5, the V gene TRBV29-1, with 9 bases that match TRBD2. The DNA for the CDR3 is TGCAGCGTTGAAGTAGCGGGAGCTGAAAAAGAGACCCAGTACTTC. Protein sequence: CSVEVAGAEKETQYF. Complete variable domain (other parts from reference TRBV29-1 and TRBJ2-5): SAVISQKPSRDICQRGTSLTIQCQVDSQVTMMFWYRQQPGQSLTLIATANQGSEATYESGFVIDKFPISRPNLTFSTLTVSNMSPEDSSIYLCSVEVAGAEKETQYFGPGTRLLVL.